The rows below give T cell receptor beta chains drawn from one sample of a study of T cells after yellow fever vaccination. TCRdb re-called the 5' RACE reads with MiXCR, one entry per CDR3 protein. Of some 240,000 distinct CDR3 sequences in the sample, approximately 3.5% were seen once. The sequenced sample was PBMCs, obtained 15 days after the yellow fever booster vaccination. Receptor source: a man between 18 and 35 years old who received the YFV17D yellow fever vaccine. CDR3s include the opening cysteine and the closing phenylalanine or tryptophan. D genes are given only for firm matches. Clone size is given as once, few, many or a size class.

cdr3_nt: TGTGCCATCAGTGAGTCGAAGATTTCTAGTCTGGAGTTCTTC
cdr3_aa: CAISESKISSLEFF
d_call: .
v_call: TRBV10-3
cdr3_length: 14
j_call: TRBJ2-1
clone_size: many

cdr3_nt: TGTGCCAGCGCCCATCCACAGGGGACCTACGAGCAGTACTTC
cdr3_aa: CASAHPQGTYEQYF
d_call: TRBD1
v_call: TRBV5-8
cdr3_length: 14
j_call: TRBJ2-7
clone_size: many

cdr3_nt: TGTGCCAGCAGCTTAGATTCAGGTTCTGAAGCTTTCTTT
cdr3_aa: CASSLDSGSEAFF
d_call: .
v_call: TRBV7-9
cdr3_length: 13
j_call: TRBJ1-1
clone_size: many

cdr3_nt: TGTGCCAGCACCCTCAGGGGCGGGGAGCTGTTTTTT
cdr3_aa: CASTLRGGELFF
d_call: .
v_call: TRBV12-3/TRBV12-4
cdr3_length: 12
j_call: TRBJ2-2
clone_size: many

cdr3_nt: TGTGCCAGCAGTCCATTGAGCTCCTACAATGAGCAGTTCTTC
cdr3_aa: CASSPLSSYNEQFF
d_call: .
v_call: TRBV6-2/TRBV6-3
cdr3_length: 14
j_call: TRBJ2-1
clone_size: many

cdr3_nt: TGTGCCAGCAGTTACGGAGGAGCCGAGCAGTTCTTC
cdr3_aa: CASSYGGAEQFF
d_call: .
v_call: TRBV6-5
cdr3_length: 12
j_call: TRBJ2-1
clone_size: many

cdr3_nt: TGTGCCAGCAGCGGCCGGGACTCAAACACCGGGGAGCTGTTTTTT
cdr3_aa: CASSGRDSNTGELFF
d_call: .
v_call: TRBV5-4
cdr3_length: 15
j_call: TRBJ2-2
clone_size: few

cdr3_nt: TGTGCCAGCAGCTTAACCGGCGTTTCCATCCGGGACTATGGCTACACCTTC
cdr3_aa: CASSLTGVSIRDYGYTF
d_call: .
v_call: TRBV7-3
cdr3_length: 17
j_call: TRBJ1-2
clone_size: many

cdr3_nt: TGTGCCAGCAGTTTAGCTAGCGCCTTTTCTGAGCAGTACTTC
cdr3_aa: CASSLASAFSEQYF
d_call: .
v_call: TRBV12-3/TRBV12-4
cdr3_length: 14
j_call: TRBJ2-7
clone_size: many

cdr3_nt: TGTGCCAGCAGCTTAATAGCGGGGGGGCTTCGTGGGGCCAACGTCCTGACTTTC
cdr3_aa: CASSLIAGGLRGANVLTF
d_call: TRBD2
v_call: TRBV11-2
cdr3_length: 18
j_call: TRBJ2-6
clone_size: many

cdr3_nt: TGTGCCAGCAGTTTGAGCAGGGGGGATCCTTACACCTTC
cdr3_aa: CASSLSRGDPYTF
d_call: TRBD1
v_call: TRBV12-3/TRBV12-4
cdr3_length: 13
j_call: TRBJ1-2
clone_size: many

cdr3_nt: TGTGCCAGCAGCCAATTCTCTGGAAACACCATATATTTT
cdr3_aa: CASSQFSGNTIYF
d_call: .
v_call: TRBV7-8
cdr3_length: 13
j_call: TRBJ1-3
clone_size: many